Listed below are T cell receptor beta chains from one sample, sequenced in a study of vaccination effects on CD4 cells after COVID-19. Libraries were prepared by immunoSEQ multiplex PCR; TCRdb keeps only in-frame clonotypes and omits some of them. The data show under 20,000 clones, over 60% seen once. No antigen has been assigned to these receptors. The source was CD4+ T cells from PBMCs cultured with SARS-CoV-2 spike peptides, collected after COVID-19 vaccination. These receptors all come from a human donor who had a prior SARS-CoV-2 infection. CDR3s include the opening cysteine and the closing phenylalanine or tryptophan. The D gene is left open where the match is weak. Size values are once, few and many counts, or a class for expanded clones, and some rows have none.

j_call	clone_size	v_call	d_call	cdr3_aa	cdr3_nt
TRBJ2-5	NA	TRBV10-2	TRBD2	CASSEWGSGGETQYF	TGCGCCAGCAGTGAATGGGGTAGCGGGGGTGAGACCCAGTACTTC
TRBJ2-6	few	TRBV7-9	NA	CASTKEWGSLSGANVLTF	TGTGCCAGCACCAAAGAATGGGGTAGCCTTTCTGGGGCCAACGTCCTGACTTTC
TRBJ2-5	NA	TRBV11-1	NA	CASSLAFGGGTETQYF	TGTGCCAGCAGCTTAGCGTTCGGGGGAGGCACAGAGACCCAGTACTTC
TRBJ2-5	NA	TRBV2	NA	CASSRTPRGTQYF	TGTGCCAGCAGCCGAACACCCAGAGGAACCCAGTACTTC
TRBJ1-1	NA	TRBV30	NA	CAWSTVYTEAFF	TGTGCCTGGTCGACAGTTTACACTGAAGCTTTCTTT
TRBJ1-2	NA	TRBV30	TRBD1	CAWTRTGEGLNGYTF	TGTGCCTGGACCCGGACAGGCGAGGGGCTGAATGGCTACACCTTC
TRBJ1-3	NA	TRBV5-1	NA	CASSVGRGNTIYF	TGCGCCAGCAGCGTGGGACGGGGAAACACCATATATTTT
TRBJ2-4	few	TRBV18	TRBD1	CASSPRGDRAKNIQYF	TGTGCCAGCTCACCAAGGGGGGACAGGGCCAAAAACATTCAGTACTTC
TRBJ2-3	NA	TRBV5-1	TRBD2	CASSKTPGGTDTQYF	TGCGCCAGCAGTAAGACTCCCGGGGGGACAGATACGCAGTATTTT
TRBJ2-1	NA	TRBV5-6	NA	CASSSAWGEQFF	TGTGCCAGCAGCTCCGCCTGGGGTGAGCAGTTCTTC
TRBJ1-2	large	TRBV11-2	TRBD1	CASSPRTGNYGYTF	TGTGCCAGCAGCCCCCGGACAGGCAACTATGGCTACACCTTC
TRBJ2-3	NA	TRBV18	NA	CASSPSEPNWDTQYF	TGTGCCAGCTCACCGAGTGAACCAAATTGGGATACGCAGTATTTT
TRBJ2-2	NA	TRBV19	NA	CASSWPMATGELFF	TGTGCCAGTAGCTGGCCTATGGCCACCGGGGAGCTGTTTTTT
TRBJ1-6	NA	TRBV6-5	NA	CASSYASGHSPLHF	TGTGCCAGCAGTTACGCGTCAGGGCATTCACCCCTCCACTTT
TRBJ2-1	medium-sized	TRBV7-9	NA	CASSVPRGTSSYNEQFF	TGTGCCAGCAGCGTCCCGAGGGGCACGAGCTCCTACAATGAGCAGTTCTTC
TRBJ2-2	NA	TRBV10-3	NA	CAIRDTMDTGELFF	TGTGCCATCAGGGACACTATGGACACCGGGGAGCTGTTTTTT
TRBJ1-1	NA	TRBV12-5	NA	CASGLGRGPNTEAFF	TGTGCTAGTGGTTTGGGACGGGGACCGAACACTGAAGCTTTCTTT
TRBJ1-1	NA	TRBV3-1/TRBV3-2	NA	CASSALAEAFF	TGTGCCAGCAGCGCTCTTGCTGAAGCTTTCTTT
TRBJ1-6	once	TRBV4-2	NA	CASSQADFYSPLHF	TGTGCCAGCAGCCAAGCGGATTTTTATTCACCCCTCCACTTT
TRBJ1-1	NA	TRBV5-4	NA	CASSRGLNTEAFF	TGTGCCAGCAGCCGCGGATTGAACACTGAAGCTTTCTTT
TRBJ1-1	NA	TRBV18	NA	CASSPQHRNTEAFF	TGTGCCAGCTCACCTCAACATAGGAACACTGAAGCTTTCTTT
TRBJ2-2	few	TRBV2	NA	CASSRGAGELFF	TGTGCCAGCTCTAGGGGGGCGGGGGAGCTGTTTTTT
TRBJ2-1	NA	TRBV3-1/TRBV3-2	NA	CASSQGLVAYNEQFF	TGTGCCAGCAGCCAAGGACTAGTGGCCTACAATGAGCAGTTCTTC
TRBJ2-3	NA	TRBV25-1	NA	CASSDHEAPPTDTQYF	TGTGCCAGCAGTGATCATGAGGCCCCCCCCACAGATACGCAGTATTTT
TRBJ2-7	once	TRBV4-3	TRBD1	CASSQRQGPYEQYF	TGCGCCAGCAGCCAACGACAGGGACCCTACGAGCAGTACTTC
TRBJ2-6	NA	TRBV30	TRBD1	CAWRPDKRDRDPGANVLTF	TGTGCCTGGAGACCCGACAAAAGGGACAGGGATCCTGGGGCCAACGTCCTGACTTTC
TRBJ2-2	NA	TRBV4-1	NA	CASSSPRAGAIDTGELFF	TGCGCCAGCAGCTCTCCTCGGGCAGGGGCGATCGACACCGGGGAGCTGTTTTTT
TRBJ1-2	NA	TRBV15	TRBD1	CATSRDGTGGGGYTF	TGTGCCACCAGCAGAGATGGGACAGGGGGAGGTGGCTACACCTTC
TRBJ2-1	NA	TRBV27	TRBD2	CASRKSGGLFF	TGTGCCAGCAGGAAAAGCGGGGGACTGTTCTTC
TRBJ2-3	NA	TRBV28	TRBD2	CASSPLGREGADTQYF	TGTGCCAGCAGTCCCCTCGGGCGGGAGGGGGCAGATACGCAGTATTTT
TRBJ1-4	NA	TRBV15	TRBD1	CATSRVPGQGRREKLFF	TGTGCCACCAGCAGAGTTCCGGGACAGGGGAGGCGTGAAAAACTGTTTTTT
TRBJ2-3	NA	TRBV4-1	TRBD1	CASSREDRGRLGTDTQYF	TGCGCCAGCAGCCGAGAAGACAGGGGGCGGTTGGGCACAGATACGCAGTATTTT
TRBJ2-7	NA	TRBV19	TRBD1	CASSPRDSSYEQYF	TGTGCCAGTAGTCCCCGGGACAGCTCCTACGAGCAGTACTTC
TRBJ2-1	once	TRBV7-3	NA	CASSTQGPGNEQFF	TGTGCCAGCAGCACTCAGGGTCCTGGGAATGAGCAGTTCTTC
TRBJ2-1	NA	TRBV6-5	NA	CASQWGVYNEQFF	TGTGCCAGCCAGTGGGGGGTCTACAATGAGCAGTTCTTC
TRBJ2-3	once	TRBV9	NA	CVSSVAPTDTQYF	TGTGTCAGCAGCGTAGCTCCTACAGATACGCAGTATTTT
TRBJ1-6	NA	TRBV30	NA	CAWSIQPGDNSPLHF	TGTGCCTGGAGTATTCAACCGGGGGATAATTCACCCCTCCACTTT
TRBJ2-5	NA	TRBV4-1	NA	CASSQDPRAVTETQYF	TGCGCCAGCAGCCAAGATCCTCGTGCCGTGACGGAGACCCAGTACTTC
TRBJ1-1	NA	TRBV7-9	NA	CASSSFYTEAFF	TGTGCCAGCAGCTCCTTTTACACTGAAGCTTTCTTT
TRBJ1-2	NA	TRBV5-4	NA	CASSRDPRVGYGYTF	TGTGCCAGCAGTCGAGACCCCAGGGTGGGCTATGGCTACACCTTC